This T cell receptor beta chain comes out of a study of blood T cell repertoires in COVID-19. Under the authors' procedure: Estimation of nucleated cell counts relied on the amplification of reference gene primers. The data were produced by immunoSEQ multiplex PCR, yet TCRdb's version contains in-frame clones alone and is incomplete. The V and J calls and clone size come from that table; D and trimming were worked out from the DNA. Seen here are approximately 100,000 clones, roughly 80% observed once, and the top ten hold 20% to 25%. Germline assignment: CDR1 KGHSH and CDR2 LQKENI. The ends lost 0 bases at V and 5 bases at J; junction bases unmatched: 7. The CDR3 runs 16 residues.

This chain connects TRBV18 to TRBJ2-7; 10 positions agree with TRBD1. The sequence was obtained from a man between 65 and 85 years old with active or convalescent COVID-19. Sequenced sample: peripheral blood. CDR3 in DNA: TGTGCCAGCTCACCACCGGGGGGGACAGGGGTCCACGAGCAGTACTTC. Residues: CASSPPGGTGVHEQYF.